A selection of T cell receptor beta chains follows, all from one sample in a study of blood T cell repertoires in COVID-19. This table comes from immunoSEQ multiplex PCR, and its TCRdb copy is limited to in-frame clones, with some not included. In the table there are around 200,000 clones, around 85% of which are singletons. Sequences were obtained from PBMCs or T cells enriched from blood (not recorded which). The receptor source for this set is a man aged 35 to 55 who had recovered from COVID-19. CDR3s include the opening cysteine and the closing phenylalanine or tryptophan. D genes are given only for firm matches. Size tells how often a clone was seen (once, few, many) or the class of an expanded clone, and some rows leave it out.

size: few
J: TRBJ2-7
V: TRBV2
D: TRBD2
length: 16
CDR3: CASSDLAGGSVHEQYF
DNA: TGTGCCAGCAGTGACCTAGCGGGAGGAAGTGTGCACGAGCAGTACTTC

size: .
J: TRBJ2-7
V: TRBV11-3
D: .
length: 14
CDR3: CASSLVGSEGEQYF
DNA: TGTGCCAGCAGCTTAGTTGGCTCAGAGGGCGAGCAGTACTTC

size: .
J: TRBJ2-7
V: TRBV7-8
D: .
length: 13
CDR3: CASSLVPGYEQYF
DNA: TGTGCCAGCAGCTTAGTGCCGGGCTACGAGCAGTACTTC

size: .
J: TRBJ2-7
V: TRBV3-1/TRBV3-2
D: TRBD1
length: 13
CDR3: CASSWDRGREQYF
DNA: TGTGCCAGCAGCTGGGACAGGGGACGCGAGCAGTACTTC

size: .
J: TRBJ2-3
V: TRBV7-9
D: .
length: 15
CDR3: CASSLEGGNTDTQYF
DNA: TGTGCCAGCAGCTTAGAAGGGGGAAACACAGATACGCAGTATTTT

size: once
J: TRBJ2-1
V: TRBV7-9
D: TRBD2
length: 16
CDR3: CASSFRLAGHYNEQFF
DNA: TGTGCCAGCAGCTTTCGTCTAGCGGGACATTACAATGAGCAGTTCTTC

size: .
J: TRBJ1-5
V: TRBV19
D: .
length: 15
CDR3: CASSIQGRNNQPQHF
DNA: TGTGCCAGTAGTATACAGGGGCGGAACAATCAGCCCCAGCATTTT

size: .
J: TRBJ1-1
V: TRBV25-1
D: .
length: 15
CDR3: CASSDQGRRNTEAFF
DNA: TGTGCCAGCAGTGATCAGGGTCGTCGGAACACTGAAGCTTTCTTT

size: .
J: TRBJ2-5
V: TRBV19
D: TRBD2
length: 14
CDR3: CASKPTSGRGTQYF
DNA: TGTGCCAGTAAACCGACTAGCGGGAGGGGGACCCAGTACTTC

size: .
J: TRBJ2-3
V: TRBV27
D: .
length: 15
CDR3: CASSLSTAGTDTQYF
DNA: TGTGCCAGCAGTTTATCGACGGCGGGCACAGATACGCAGTATTTT

size: .
J: TRBJ2-7
V: TRBV18
D: TRBD1
length: 14
CDR3: CASSLKGASYEQYF
DNA: TGTGCCAGCTCCTTGAAGGGGGCATCCTACGAGCAGTACTTC

size: .
J: TRBJ1-1
V: TRBV20-1
D: .
length: 11
CDR3: CSAPVNTEAFF
DNA: TGCAGTGCCCCAGTGAACACTGAAGCTTTCTTT

size: .
J: TRBJ1-4
V: TRBV19
D: .
length: 16
CDR3: CASSDGAPPLTEKLFF
DNA: TGTGCCAGTAGTGACGGAGCACCTCCCTTGACCGAAAAACTGTTTTTT

size: .
J: TRBJ1-5
V: TRBV24-1
D: .
length: 12
CDR3: CATSDPPGAQHF
DNA: TGTGCCACCAGTGACCCCCCGGGGGCCCAGCATTTT

size: .
J: TRBJ1-5
V: TRBV6-1
D: .
length: 14
CDR3: CASSELRGNQPQHF
DNA: TGTGCCAGCAGTGAATTAAGGGGTAACCAGCCCCAGCATTTT

size: .
J: TRBJ1-3
V: TRBV5-4
D: .
length: 14
CDR3: CASSETDSGNTIYF
DNA: TGTGCCAGCAGTGAGACAGACTCTGGAAACACCATATATTTT

size: .
J: TRBJ2-4
V: TRBV19
D: .
length: 13
CDR3: CASSMTTKNIQYF
DNA: TGTGCCAGTAGTATGACAACTAAAAACATTCAGTACTTC

size: .
J: TRBJ1-6
V: TRBV4-3
D: TRBD1
length: 17
CDR3: CASSPHFKGAENSPLHF
DNA: TGCGCCAGCAGCCCTCATTTTAAGGGGGCAGAAAATTCACCCCTCCACTTT

size: few
J: TRBJ2-7
V: TRBV4-2
D: TRBD1
length: 15
CDR3: CASSQDPEQGARQYF
DNA: TGTGCCAGCAGCCAAGATCCCGAACAGGGGGCAAGGCAGTACTTC

size: .
J: TRBJ2-5
V: TRBV18
D: .
length: 14
CDR3: CASSPPVGGQTQYF
DNA: TGTGCCAGCTCACCACCTGTAGGAGGGCAGACCCAGTACTTC

size: .
J: TRBJ2-2
V: TRBV5-4
D: .
length: 14
CDR3: CATSSPSYSGELFF
DNA: TGTGCCACCAGCTCACCCTCCTATTCCGGGGAGCTGTTTTTT

size: .
J: TRBJ1-3
V: TRBV3-1/TRBV3-2
D: TRBD1
length: 16
CDR3: CASSQGTGASGNTIYF
DNA: TGTGCCAGCAGCCAAGGGACAGGGGCTTCGGGAAACACCATATATTTT

size: .
J: TRBJ1-5
V: TRBV2
D: TRBD1
length: 14
CDR3: CASSQDRGHQPQHF
DNA: TGTGCCAGCAGTCAGGACAGGGGGCATCAGCCCCAGCATTTT

size: .
J: TRBJ2-7
V: TRBV5-6
D: TRBD1
length: 16
CDR3: CASSSRGQGRYYEQYF
DNA: TGTGCCAGCAGCTCACGGGGACAGGGACGTTACTACGAGCAGTACTTC

size: .
J: TRBJ1-4
V: TRBV7-6
D: TRBD1
length: 15
CDR3: CASRRQGATNEKLFF
DNA: TGTGCCAGCAGGCGACAGGGCGCAACTAATGAAAAACTGTTTTTT

size: once
J: TRBJ2-7
V: TRBV19
D: TRBD2
length: 19
CDR3: CASSLTGLAGGPRSYEQYF
DNA: TGTGCCAGTAGTTTAACGGGACTAGCGGGAGGGCCCCGCTCCTACGAGCAGTACTTC

size: once
J: TRBJ2-2
V: TRBV9
D: .
length: 14
CDR3: CASSVATTNGELFF
DNA: TGTGCCAGCAGCGTAGCTACGACTAACGGGGAGCTGTTTTTT

size: .
J: TRBJ1-1
V: TRBV12-3/TRBV12-4
D: .
length: 12
CDR3: CASSLVRSEAFF
DNA: TGTGCCAGCAGTCTCGTCAGGTCTGAAGCTTTCTTT

size: .
J: TRBJ2-1
V: TRBV19
D: .
length: 12
CDR3: CASSQAANEQFF
DNA: TGTGCCAGTAGTCAGGCAGCCAATGAGCAGTTCTTC

size: .
J: TRBJ1-3
V: TRBV10-2
D: .
length: 15
CDR3: CASSVDNPSGNTIYF
DNA: TGCGCCAGCAGTGTGGACAACCCTTCTGGAAACACCATATATTTT

size: .
J: TRBJ1-1
V: TRBV19
D: TRBD1
length: 13
CDR3: CACRGTGLTEAFF
DNA: TGTGCCTGCAGGGGGACAGGGCTCACTGAAGCTTTCTTT

size: .
J: TRBJ2-1
V: TRBV5-1
D: TRBD2
length: 15
CDR3: CASSPSLTSGNEQFF
DNA: TGCGCCAGCAGCCCTTCCCTGACTAGCGGGAATGAGCAGTTCTTC

size: once
J: TRBJ2-7
V: TRBV4-1
D: TRBD2
length: 17
CDR3: CASSQTTGTSVSYEQYF
DNA: TGCGCCAGCAGCCAAACCACCGGGACTAGCGTCTCCTACGAGCAGTACTTC

size: .
J: TRBJ1-4
V: TRBV18
D: .
length: 15
CDR3: CASSLAKSTNEKLFF
DNA: TGTGCCAGCTCACTAGCAAAGAGCACTAATGAAAAACTGTTTTTT

size: .
J: TRBJ2-7
V: TRBV11-3
D: .
length: 15
CDR3: CASSPTTILTYEQYF
DNA: TGTGCCAGCAGCCCCACGACTATCCTTACCTACGAGCAGTACTTC

size: .
J: TRBJ2-2
V: TRBV19
D: .
length: 15
CDR3: CASSQNGDNTGELFF
DNA: TGTGCCAGTAGCCAGAACGGAGACAACACCGGGGAGCTGTTTTTT

size: .
J: TRBJ1-2
V: TRBV10-3
D: .
length: 16
CDR3: CAISEPNVREIYGYTF
DNA: TGTGCCATCAGTGAGCCGAACGTCAGGGAAATCTATGGCTACACCTTC

size: .
J: TRBJ2-7
V: TRBV7-2
D: TRBD2
length: 16
CDR3: CASSLAGLARTYEQYF
DNA: TGTGCCAGCAGCTTAGCGGGACTAGCGCGAACCTACGAGCAGTACTTC

size: .
J: TRBJ1-6
V: TRBV18
D: TRBD1
length: 16
CDR3: CASSPPRDRGNSPLHF
DNA: TGTGCCAGCTCACCGCCCCGGGACAGGGGAAACTCACCCCTCCACTTT

size: .
J: TRBJ1-6
V: TRBV3-1/TRBV3-2
D: TRBD1
length: 17
CDR3: CASSHGTGGILGSPLHF
DNA: TGTGCCAGCAGCCACGGGACAGGGGGAATATTGGGATCACCCCTCCACTTT

size: .
J: TRBJ2-7
V: TRBV5-4
D: TRBD2
length: 15
CDR3: CASSRKTSGSYEQYF
DNA: TGTGCCAGCAGCCGGAAGACTAGCGGCTCCTACGAGCAGTACTTC

size: .
J: TRBJ2-2
V: TRBV5-1
D: TRBD2
length: 15
CDR3: CASSKTAGGTGELFF
DNA: TGCGCCAGCAGCAAAACAGCGGGAGGCACCGGGGAGCTGTTTTTT

size: once
J: TRBJ2-1
V: TRBV23-1
D: TRBD2
length: 15
CDR3: CASSQCSGTYNEQFF
DNA: TGCGCCAGCAGTCAATGTAGCGGGACATACAATGAGCAGTTCTTC

size: .
J: TRBJ2-1
V: TRBV30
D: TRBD1
length: 13
CDR3: CAWNLAGGNEQFF
DNA: TGTGCCTGGAATCTCGCAGGGGGCAATGAGCAGTTCTTC

size: .
J: TRBJ2-3
V: TRBV5-1
D: TRBD2
length: 20
CDR3: CASSLARTSGLRRGTDTQYF
DNA: TGCGCCAGCAGCCTGGCCCGGACTAGCGGGCTGAGGCGAGGAACAGATACGCAGTATTTT

size: once
J: TRBJ2-7
V: TRBV19
D: .
length: 11
CDR3: CASGTFNEQYF
DNA: TGTGCCAGTGGGACTTTTAACGAGCAGTACTTC

size: .
J: TRBJ2-1
V: TRBV5-8
D: .
length: 16
CDR3: CASSLLGSVPYNEQFF
DNA: TGTGCCAGCAGCTTGCTTGGTTCAGTTCCCTACAATGAGCAGTTCTTC

size: .
J: TRBJ1-2
V: TRBV7-2
D: TRBD1
length: 15
CDR3: CASSLGTGIQYGYTF
DNA: TGTGCCAGCAGCTTAGGGACAGGGATTCAGTATGGCTACACCTTC

size: .
J: TRBJ2-5
V: TRBV5-1
D: .
length: 15
CDR3: CASSHSMGGQETQYF
DNA: TGCGCCAGCAGCCATTCCATGGGAGGACAAGAGACCCAGTACTTC

size: .
J: TRBJ1-6
V: TRBV4-1
D: .
length: 14
CDR3: CASSQGGSISPLHF
DNA: TGCGCCAGCAGCCAAGGAGGGTCGATTTCACCCCTCCACTTT

size: once
J: TRBJ2-5
V: TRBV5-1
D: TRBD2
length: 15
CDR3: CASTGTSGIMETQYF
DNA: TGCGCCAGCACGGGGACTAGCGGGATCATGGAGACCCAGTACTTC

size: .
J: TRBJ2-7
V: TRBV14
D: TRBD1
length: 12
CDR3: CASSRDRVRQYF
DNA: TGTGCCAGCAGCCGGGACAGGGTACGGCAGTACTTC

size: .
J: TRBJ1-5
V: TRBV19
D: .
length: 15
CDR3: CASSIERGSNQPQHF
DNA: TGTGCCAGTAGTATAGAAAGGGGGAGCAATCAGCCCCAGCATTTT

size: .
J: TRBJ2-7
V: TRBV24-1
D: .
length: 13
CDR3: CATSDFRGFEQYF
DNA: TGTGCCACCAGTGATTTCCGGGGATTCGAGCAGTACTTC

size: .
J: TRBJ2-7
V: TRBV28
D: TRBD1
length: 15
CDR3: CASSNRGPALGEQYF
DNA: TGTGCCAGCAGCAACAGGGGGCCCGCCCTAGGGGAGCAGTACTTC